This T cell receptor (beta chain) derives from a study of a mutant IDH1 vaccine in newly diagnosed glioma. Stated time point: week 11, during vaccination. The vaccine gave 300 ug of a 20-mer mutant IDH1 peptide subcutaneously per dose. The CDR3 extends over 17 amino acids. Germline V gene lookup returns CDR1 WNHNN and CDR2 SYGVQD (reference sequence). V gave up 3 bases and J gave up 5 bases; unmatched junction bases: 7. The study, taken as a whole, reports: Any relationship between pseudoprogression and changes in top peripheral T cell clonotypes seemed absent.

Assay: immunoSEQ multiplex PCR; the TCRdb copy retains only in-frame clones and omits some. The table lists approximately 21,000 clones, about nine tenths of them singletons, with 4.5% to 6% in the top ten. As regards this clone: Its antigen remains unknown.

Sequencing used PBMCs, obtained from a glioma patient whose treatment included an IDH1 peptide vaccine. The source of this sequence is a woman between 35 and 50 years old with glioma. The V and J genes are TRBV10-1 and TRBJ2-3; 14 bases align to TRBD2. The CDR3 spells CASSDPGLAGGRDTQYF. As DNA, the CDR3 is TGCGCCAGCAGTGACCCAGGACTAGCGGGAGGAAGAGATACGCAGTATTTT.